The next 17 T cell receptor beta chains were all read from a single sample in a study of blood T cell repertoires in COVID-19. Clones were sequenced by immunoSEQ multiplex PCR, and TCRdb holds only the in-frame ones, with some missing. The profile covers roughly 310,000 clones, with roughly nine tenths appearing a single time and around 2.5% taken by the ten largest. The specimen sequenced was PBMCs or T cells enriched from blood (not recorded which). The receptors were sampled from a man aged 55 to 69 who had recovered from COVID-19.

This sequence joins TRBV2 and TRBJ1-4; TRBD1 matches at 7 bases. Germline-derived CDR1 and CDR2 are SNHLY and FYNNEI. Trimming took 11 bases from V and 7 from J; bases not matched to a gene: 10. The length of the CDR3 is 13 residues. CDR3 loop: CAGRTGPGEKLFF. The DNA for the CDR3 is TGTGCCGGGAGGACAGGTCCGGGTGAAAAACTGTTTTTT.

The V and J genes are TRBV19 and TRBJ1-2, with a possible D match to TRBD1 (6 bases). Germline V gene sequence: CDR1 LNHDA, CDR2 SQIVND (reference sequence). V was shortened by 7 bases and J by 4 bases, with 10 bases between the two germline ends. This CDR3 has 12 residues. The CDR3 DNA is TGTGCCAGTATCGACAGGCTCTATGGCTACACCTTC. Translated, it gives CASIDRLYGYTF. Full variable domain (rest looked up from reference TRBV19 and TRBJ1-2): DGGITQSPKYLFRKEGQNVTLSCEQNLNHDAMYWYRQDPGQGLRLIYYSQIVNDFQKGDIAEGYSVSREKKESFPLTVTSAQKNPTAFYLCASIDRLYGYTFGSGTRLTVV.

The chain joins TRBV6-5 to TRBJ2-1, with 9 bases lining up with TRBD1. Germline V gene data show CDR1 as MNHEY and CDR2 as SVGAGI. With V trimmed by 10 bases and J by 6 bases, 10 bases remained unmatched. This CDR3 is built from 14 residues. CDR3 residues: CAITIQGAVNEQFF. CDR3 DNA: TGTGCCATCACAATACAGGGGGCGGTCAATGAGCAGTTCTTC.

The chain combines TRBV11-3 with TRBJ2-2, with D hard to call. With 1 base removed from V and 1 base from J, the gap between germline ends came to 4 bases. CDR3 size: 14 residues. CDR1 is SGHNT and CDR2 is YENEEA in the germline V gene. The CDR3: CASSLVRNTGELFF. The CDR3 DNA is TGTGCCAGCAGCTTAGTTCGGAACACCGGGGAGCTGTTTTTT.

The rearrangement uses TRBV18 and TRBJ1-1; TRBD1 matches at 7 bases. Germline V CDR1 and CDR2: KGHSH, LQKENI. V was pared by 6 bases and J by 0 bases, with 7 bases of the junction left unmatched. The CDR3 spans 15 residues. This CDR3 is CASSWGQTLNTEAFF. In DNA, the CDR3 is TGTGCCAGCTCTTGGGGACAGACGTTGAACACTGAAGCTTTCTTT.

This clone was recorded a few times. The gene calls are TRBV27 and TRBJ2-3, with TRBD2 matching over 9 bases. The CDR3 length is 16 residues. The V gene end was trimmed by 6 bases and the J gene end by 6 bases; junction bases not matched to a gene: 13. The germline V gene has CDR1 MNHEY and CDR2 SMNVEV (reference sequence). CDR3 protein: CASSKGTSNIGDTQYF. The CDR3 nucleotides are TGTGCCAGCAGCAAAGGGACTAGCAATATTGGGGATACGCAGTATTTT.

The chain has TRBV19 and TRBJ1-6; D gene ambiguous. Between the trimmed V and J ends, which lost 0 bases and 0 bases, there was a span of 9 bases. CDR1 is LNHDA and CDR2 is SQIVND in the germline V gene (reference sequence). This CDR3 comprises 17 residues. The CDR3 nucleotides read TGTGCCAGTAGTATAGATGGAGGGAGCTCCTATAATTCACCCCTCCACTTT. Encoded protein: CASSIDGGSSYNSPLHF.

The DNA of the CDR3 is TGTGCCAGCAGCCCCCGACAGGGCTCCTACGAGCAGTACTTC. This gives the protein CASSPRQGSYEQYF. The chain combines TRBV5-6 with TRBJ2-7; 7 nucleotides agree with TRBD1. V shed 4 bases, J shed 0 bases, and the junction held 4 bases outside the gene matches. Germline CDR1 reads SGHDT; CDR2 reads YYEEEE. The CDR3 contains 14 residues.

The chain carries TRBV2 and TRBJ1-1, with D unresolved. The V end was cut by 4 bases, the J end by 3 bases, with 9 bases between. The CDR3 length is 13 residues. Germline V gives CDR1 SNHLY, CDR2 FYNNEI. The CDR3 region is CASSVRRDTEAFF. The CDR3 region has the DNA TGTGCCAGCAGTGTGAGGCGTGACACTGAAGCTTTCTTT. Filled out from reference TRBV2 and TRBJ1-1, the complete variable domain reads EPEVTQTPSHQVTQMGQEVILRCVPISNHLYFYWYRQILGQKVEFLVSFYNNEISEKSEIFDDQFSVERPDGSNFTLKIRSTKLEDSAMYFCASSVRRDTEAFFGQGTRLTVV.

The chain links TRBV11-3 to TRBJ1-6, with a possible D match to TRBD1 (6 bases). The CDR3 covers 15 residues. Trimming took off 2 bases at V and 5 bases at J, with 10 bases between the two ends. Germline CDR1 is SGHNT and CDR2 is YENEEA. CDR3 region: CASSLQGNNNSPLHF. CDR3 DNA sequence: TGTGCCAGCAGCTTACAGGGGAATAATAATTCACCCCTCCACTTT.

The chain has TRBV7-6 and TRBJ2-1; D is unresolved. V was pared by 5 bases and J by 6 bases, with 8 bases between. The CDR3 consists of 12 residues. CDR1 is SGHVS and CDR2 is FNYEAQ in the germline V gene. The CDR3 protein is CASSKAGNEQFF. CDR3 DNA: TGTGCCAGCAGCAAAGCTGGCAATGAGCAGTTCTTC. Complete variable domain (other parts from reference TRBV7-6 and TRBJ2-1): GAGVSQSPRYKVTKRGQDVALRCDPISGHVSLYWYRQALGQGPEFLTYFNYEAQQDKSGLPNDRFSAERPEGSISTLTIQRTEQRDSAMYRCASSKAGNEQFFGPGTRLTVL.

CDR3 DNA sequence: TGCAGCGTTGGAAGGGGGGGCCAATACAATGAGCAGTTCTTC. This codes for CSVGRGGQYNEQFF. The gene calls are TRBV29-1 and TRBJ2-1; D is perhaps TRBD2 (7 bases). V was shortened by 4 bases and J by 4 bases, with 14 bases between the two germline ends. The CDR3 spans 14 residues. Germline values: CDR1 SQVTM, CDR2 ANQGSEA.

Concerning this clone itself: Other nucleotide sequences in the sample specify the same CDR3. The gene calls are TRBV4-1 and TRBJ1-1; D gene ambiguous. The V end was cut by 1 base, the J end by 1 base, with 4 bases between. The CDR3 consists of 13 residues. Germline V gene data show CDR1 as MGHRA and CDR2 as YSYEKL. CDR3 amino acids: CASSQVRNTEAFF. The CDR3 DNA reads as TGCGCCAGCAGCCAAGTCCGGAACACTGAAGCTTTCTTT.

The chain has TRBV6-5 and TRBJ1-5; a weak D match, TRBD1 (5 bases). This CDR3 is 13 amino acids long. In germline, CDR1 is MNHEY, CDR2 SVGAGI. Trimming took 5 bases from V and 4 from J, leaving 9 bases between them. This chain's CDR3 is CASSRTGNQPQHF. CDR3 DNA: TGTGCCAGCAGTCGAACAGGAAATCAGCCCCAGCATTTT.

The genes are TRBV6-5 and TRBJ2-1; tentative D call: TRBD2 (6 bases). Germline lookup yields CDR1 MNHEY and CDR2 SVGAGI. CDR3 length: 13 residues. The V and J ends lost 5 bases and 9 bases respectively, with 14 bases between them. The chain's CDR3 is CASSHSGAVEQFF. In DNA, the CDR3 is TGTGCCAGCAGTCATAGCGGAGCGGTTGAGCAGTTCTTC.

The chain has TRBV19 and TRBJ2-3; D gene uncertain. This CDR3 contains 14 residues. V lost 5 bases and J 2 bases, leaving 11 bases between the germline ends. The germline V gene encodes CDR1 LNHDA and CDR2 SQIVND (reference sequence). The DNA of the CDR3 is TGTGCCAGTAGTCGAGGCGGCTTCACAGATACGCAGTATTTT. It yields the protein CASSRGGFTDTQYF.

The rearrangement uses TRBV2 and TRBJ2-7, with 13 bases matching TRBD2. Germline CDR1 and CDR2: SNHLY and FYNNEI. The CDR3 spans 15 residues. J gave up 5 bases and V 5 bases, and 6 bases lay outside the gene matches. CDR3 sequence reads: CASSRTSGSRNEQYF. The CDR3 DNA follows: TGTGCCAGCAGTCGGACTAGCGGGAGTAGAAACGAGCAGTACTTC.